Each of the 2 T cell receptor beta chains below was sequenced from the same sample in a study of T cells in Graves' hyperthyroidism and ophthalmopathy. The TCR beta CDR3 regions underwent amplification using RNA transcripts as the source. When the TCR CDR3 underwent first-round RT-PCR, the HTBI primer set was used. TCRdb reanalysed the multiplex PCR reads using MiXCR and keeps one entry per CDR3 protein. The data contain a few hundred thousand distinct CDR3 sequences, around 15% of them singletons. What was sequenced was blood. The source is a woman between 18 and 29 years old with Graves' hyperthyroidism.

This clonotype showed up many times. The V call is TRBV7-3, the J call TRBJ2-5; TRBD1 might be the D (7 bases). The CDR3 covers 14 residues. Per germline, CDR1 SGHTA and CDR2 FQGTGA. Trimming shortened V by 2 bases and J by 5 bases, and 12 bases separated the two germline ends. CDR3 DNA sequence: TGTGCCAGCAGCTTATCAGGGGGGAGCGAGACCCAGTACTTC. Encoded protein: CASSLSGGSETQYF.

For this clonotype: No conserved phenylalanine or tryptophan ends this CDR3, so it is likely a read error. The V call is TRBV19, the J call TRBJ1-2, with TRBD1 matching 9 bases. CDR3 length equals 14 residues. Germline lookup yields CDR1 LNHDA and CDR2 SQIVND (reference sequence). J was trimmed by 2 bases and V by 6 bases; bases with no gene match: 4. CDR3 loop: CASSPGQGNYGYTS. The CDR3 DNA is TGTGCCAGTAGCCCGGGACAGGGCAACTATGGCTACACCTCC.